The 16 T cell receptor beta chains presented below share a single source sample, sequenced in a study of Graves' ophthalmopathy and Graves' hyperthyroidism. Amplifying from RNA transcripts, the study obtained TCR beta CDR3 regions. RT-PCR in the first round used HTBI primers; a second-round multiplex PCR followed. From the multiplex PCR reads, TCRdb called clonotypes with MiXCR, one entry per CDR3 protein. This repertoire shows about 500,000 distinct CDR3 sequences, just under 40% found once; its top ten account for about 4.2%. Sample: peripheral blood or thyroid tissue (not recorded which). Receptors originate from an adult man with Graves' hyperthyroidism.

The V and J genes are TRBV7-2 and TRBJ2-7; D ambiguous. The CDR3 totals 15 residues. Germline loops: CDR1 SGHTA, CDR2 FQGNSA. V lost 5 bases to trimming and J lost 1 base, with 15 bases between them. This CDR3 reads CASSLVGAFSYEQYF. DNA for the CDR3: TGTGCCAGCAGCCTAGTTGGCGCGTTTTCCTACGAGCAGTACTTC.

Remarks on this clonotype: This may be a read error: a much more frequent sequence differs by one nucleotide. The chain employs TRBV5-1 and TRBJ1-1, with 8 bases aligning to TRBD1. The length of the CDR3 is 15 residues. V lost 3 bases to trimming and J lost 6 bases; unmatched junction nucleotides: 10. In germline, CDR1 is SGHRS, CDR2 YFSETQ. CDR3 sequence: CASSYGQGLYAEAFF. In nucleotides, the CDR3 is TGCGCCAGCAGCTACGGACAGGGACTTTACGCTGAAGCTTTCTTT.

This clonotype was seen ten or more times. The rearrangement links TRBV7-9 to TRBJ2-5; D call uncertain. Trimming removed 1 base from V and 4 bases from J, with 10 bases in between. Germline assignment: CDR1 SEHNR and CDR2 FQNEAQ (reference sequence). CDR3 length: 14 amino acids. The CDR3 reads CASSLGRTRETQYF. CDR3 DNA sequence: TGTGCCAGCAGCTTAGGACGGACCCGAGAGACCCAGTACTTC.

This clonotype was observed at least ten times. V and J are TRBV25-1 and TRBJ1-1; D possibly corresponds to TRBD1 (6 bases). This CDR3 region has 14 residues. CDR1 and CDR2 (germline): MGHDK, SYGVNS. The V gene lost 4 bases and the J gene lost 0 bases, with 9 bases spanning the gap. The DNA of the CDR3 is TGTGCCAGCAGTGCGGGGGGCCTGAACACTGAAGCTTTCTTT. Its protein product is CASSAGGLNTEAFF.

As to this clonotype: This may be a read error, as it is one base from a much larger clone. This chain links TRBV24-1 with TRBJ2-2, with D possibly being TRBD1 (6 bases). This CDR3 is 14 amino acids long. Germline CDR1 KGHDR, CDR2 SFDVKD. V gave up 5 bases and J gave up 3 bases, with 9 bases separating them. The CDR3 is CATSADRHTGELFF. DNA for the CDR3: TGTGCCACCAGTGCCGACAGGCACACCGGGGAGCTGTTTTTT.

V usage is TRBV30 and J usage is TRBJ1-1; D is perhaps TRBD1 (5 bases). Per the germline V gene, CDR1 is GTSNPN and CDR2 is SVGIG (reference sequence). The CDR3 spans 13 residues. V was clipped by 3 bases and J by 1 base, with 9 bases between them. Here the CDR3 reads CAWSAGRNTEAFF. DNA of the CDR3: TGTGCCTGGAGCGCAGGGCGGAACACTGAAGCTTTCTTT. Based on the CDR3 plus reference TRBV30 and TRBJ1-1, the full variable domain is SQTIHQWPATLVQPVGSPLSLECTVEGTSNPNLYWYRQAAGRGLQLLFYSVGIGQISSEVPQNLSASRPQDRQFILSSKKLLLSDSGFYLCAWSAGRNTEAFFGQGTRLTVV.

V is TRBV15 and J is TRBJ1-6; D unclear. The CDR3 runs to 13 residues. The germline V and J ends were trimmed by 4 bases and 9 bases, with 10 bases remaining between them. The germline CDR1 and CDR2 sequences are LNHNV and YYDKDF (reference sequence). CDR3 sequence: CATSTFPLSPLHF. In nucleotides, the CDR3 is TGTGCCACCAGCACTTTCCCCCTTTCACCCCTCCACTTT. Using reference TRBV15 and TRBJ1-6 for the parts outside the CDR3, the full variable domain is DAMVIQNPRYQVTQFGKPVTLSCSQTLNHNVMYWYQQKSSQAPKLLFHYYDKDFNNEADTPDNFQSRRPNTSFCFLDIRSPGLGDTAMYLCATSTFPLSPLHFGNGTRLTVT.

As regards this clonotype: One end of the junction does not line up with germline, which may come from a read error. The V call is TRBV2, the J call TRBJ1-6; D is ambiguous. The germline V gene encodes CDR1 SNHLY and CDR2 FYNNEI. This CDR3 comprises 15 residues. The CDR3: CAISVSSSYNSPLHF. CDR3 nucleotides: TGTGCCATCAGTGTATCCAGCTCCTATAATTCACCCCTCCACTTT.

The V call is TRBV6-5, the J call TRBJ1-4; D remains ambiguous. With 8 bases removed from V and 3 bases from J, the gap between germline ends came to 10 bases. The length of the CDR3 is 13 residues. CDR1 is MNHEY and CDR2 is SVGAGI in the germline V gene. The DNA of the CDR3 is TGTGCCAGCCGGTATTTGGCTAATGAAAAACTGTTTTTT. Encoded protein: CASRYLANEKLFF.

This clonotype showed up many times. The V gene is TRBV24-1, the J gene TRBJ2-2; D is undetermined. The CDR3 is 13 amino acids. Germline V gene sequence: CDR1 KGHDR, CDR2 SFDVKD. The ends were cut back, 4 bases at V and 8 bases at J, with 10 bases in the middle. The CDR3 region is CATSDPVTGELFF. DNA of the CDR3: TGTGCCACCAGTGACCCCGTTACAGGGGAGCTGTTTTTT.

This chain uses TRBV7-6 with TRBJ1-2; TRBD1 agrees at 8 bases. This CDR3 comprises 19 residues. Germline values: CDR1 SGHVS, CDR2 FNYEAQ. Losses at the gene ends were 3 bases for V and 4 bases for J; bases not matched to a gene: 19. The CDR3, as DNA: TGTGCCAGCAGCTTGCGGCCAAAAAACCGACAGGGGAGGGGCTATGGCTACACCTTC. Its protein is CASSLRPKNRQGRGYGYTF.

At least ten counts were recorded for this clonotype. The genes are TRBV4-2 and TRBJ1-5; a weak D match, TRBD1 (6 bases). Germline loops: CDR1 LGHNA, CDR2 YNFKEQ. The V end was cut by 5 bases, the J end by 5 bases, with 7 bases between. The CDR3 has 12 residues. CDR3 coding DNA: TGTGCCAGCAGCGAGGGGGATCAGCCCCAGCATTTT. Translated: CASSEGDQPQHF.

Concerning this clonotype: This clone may be a read error of a much larger clone one base away. The gene calls are TRBV20-1 and TRBJ2-5; possibly TRBD1 for D (6 bases). The CDR3 consists of 13 residues. In germline, CDR1 is DFQATT, CDR2 SNEGSKA (reference sequence). V was cut by 4 bases and J by 7 bases, with 16 bases left in between. The CDR3 region is CSANRAGAGTQYF. DNA of the CDR3: TGCAGTGCTAACCGGGCAGGGGCAGGGACCCAGTACTTC.

This clonotype showed up just a few times. The rearrangement uses TRBV5-1 and TRBJ2-3; 7 bases match TRBD1. Trimming removed 4 bases from V and 6 bases from J; junction bases left unmatched: 11. The CDR3 is 15 residues long. Germline V gene data show CDR1 as SGHRS and CDR2 as YFSETQ. This CDR3 reads CASSTRQGLPDTQYF. The CDR3 nucleotides read TGCGCCAGCAGCACAAGACAGGGCCTCCCGGATACGCAGTATTTT.

A remark on this clonotype: Mismatch with germline at one junction end may stem from a read error. This chain joins TRBV24-1 and TRBJ2-7, with a weak D call TRBD1 (5 bases). Germline CDR1 KGHDR, CDR2 SFDVKD. The CDR3 spans 12 residues. The chain's CDR3 is CATCDTGYEQYF. Written as DNA, the CDR3 is TGTGCCACCTGTGATACAGGCTACGAGCAGTACTTC.

This clonotype was seen just once. The rearrangement links TRBV29-1 to TRBJ1-2, with TRBD1 identical over 9 bases. The trim removed 4 bases at V and 7 bases at J, leaving 4 bases unmatched. CDR1 is SQVTM, CDR2 ANQGSEA, per germline. This CDR3 comprises 12 residues. This CDR3 is CSVVQGAGGYTF. The CDR3 DNA is TGCAGCGTTGTACAGGGGGCGGGTGGCTACACCTTC.